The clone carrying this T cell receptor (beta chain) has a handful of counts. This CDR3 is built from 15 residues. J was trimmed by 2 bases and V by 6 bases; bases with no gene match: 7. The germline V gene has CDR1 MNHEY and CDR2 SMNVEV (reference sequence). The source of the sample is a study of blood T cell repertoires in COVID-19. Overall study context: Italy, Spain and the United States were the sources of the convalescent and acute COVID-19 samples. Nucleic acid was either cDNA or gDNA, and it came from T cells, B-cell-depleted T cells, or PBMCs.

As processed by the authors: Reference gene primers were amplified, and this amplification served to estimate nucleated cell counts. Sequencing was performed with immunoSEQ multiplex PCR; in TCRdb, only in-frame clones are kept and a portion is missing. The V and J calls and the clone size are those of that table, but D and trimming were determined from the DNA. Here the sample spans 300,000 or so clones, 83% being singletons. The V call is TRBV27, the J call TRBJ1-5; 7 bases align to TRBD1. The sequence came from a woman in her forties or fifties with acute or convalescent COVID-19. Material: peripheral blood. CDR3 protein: CASSSGTEGNQPQHF. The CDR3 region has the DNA TGTGCCAGCAGCTCCGGGACAGAAGGCAATCAGCCCCAGCATTTT.